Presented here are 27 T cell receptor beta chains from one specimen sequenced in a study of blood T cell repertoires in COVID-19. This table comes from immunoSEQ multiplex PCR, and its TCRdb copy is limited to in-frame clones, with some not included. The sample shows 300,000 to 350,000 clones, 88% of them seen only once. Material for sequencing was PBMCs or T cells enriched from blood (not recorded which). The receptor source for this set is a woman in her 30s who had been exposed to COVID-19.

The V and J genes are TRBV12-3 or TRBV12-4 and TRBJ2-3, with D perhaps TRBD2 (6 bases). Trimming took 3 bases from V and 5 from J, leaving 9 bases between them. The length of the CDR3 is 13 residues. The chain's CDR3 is CASSFLGGDTQYF. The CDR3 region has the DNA TGTGCCAGCAGTTTTCTGGGGGGAGATACGCAGTATTTT.

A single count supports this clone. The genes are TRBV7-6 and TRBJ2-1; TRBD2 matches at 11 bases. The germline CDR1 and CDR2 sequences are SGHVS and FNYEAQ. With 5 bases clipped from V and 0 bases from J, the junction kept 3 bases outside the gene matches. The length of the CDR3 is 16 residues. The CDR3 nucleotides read TGTGCCAGCAGCGCAACTAGCGGGAGCTCCTACAATGAGCAGTTCTTC. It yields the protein CASSATSGSSYNEQFF.

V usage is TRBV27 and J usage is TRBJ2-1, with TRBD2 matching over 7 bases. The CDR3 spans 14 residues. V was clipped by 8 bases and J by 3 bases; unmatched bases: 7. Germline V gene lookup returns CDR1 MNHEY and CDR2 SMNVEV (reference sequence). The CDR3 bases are TGTGCCAGCGGATACGGGGGGATCTACAATGAGCAGTTCTTC. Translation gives CASGYGGIYNEQFF.

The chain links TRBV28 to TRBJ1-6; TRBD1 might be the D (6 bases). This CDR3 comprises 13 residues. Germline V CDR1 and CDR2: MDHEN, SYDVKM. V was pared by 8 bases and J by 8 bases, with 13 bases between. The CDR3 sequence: CASLDRTDSPLHF. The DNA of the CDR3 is TGTGCCAGCCTCGACAGGACTGATTCACCCCTCCACTTT. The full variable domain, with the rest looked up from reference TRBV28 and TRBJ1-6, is DVKVTQSSRYLVKRTGEKVFLECVQDMDHENMFWYRQDPGLGLRLIYFSYDVKMKEKGDIPEGYSVSREKKERFSLILESASTNQTSMYLCASLDRTDSPLHFGNGTRLTVT.

The CDR3 sequence is CSVEARGHAFWREIQPQHF. CDR3 nucleotide sequence: TGCAGCGTTGAAGCCCGGGGACACGCATTTTGGCGTGAAATTCAGCCCCAGCATTTT. The chain combines TRBV29-1 with TRBJ1-5, with D possibly matching TRBD1 (6 bases). The length of the CDR3 is 19 residues. Germline loops: CDR1 SQVTM, CDR2 ANQGSEA. V shed 1 base and J shed 6 bases, with 28 bases lying between them.

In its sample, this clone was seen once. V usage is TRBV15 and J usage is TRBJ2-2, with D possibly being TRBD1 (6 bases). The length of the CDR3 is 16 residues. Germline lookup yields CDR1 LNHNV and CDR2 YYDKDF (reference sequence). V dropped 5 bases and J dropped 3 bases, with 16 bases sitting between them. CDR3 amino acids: CATSGRGLGDTGELFF. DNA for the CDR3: TGTGCCACCAGCGGCAGGGGCCTCGGCGACACCGGGGAGCTGTTTTTT.

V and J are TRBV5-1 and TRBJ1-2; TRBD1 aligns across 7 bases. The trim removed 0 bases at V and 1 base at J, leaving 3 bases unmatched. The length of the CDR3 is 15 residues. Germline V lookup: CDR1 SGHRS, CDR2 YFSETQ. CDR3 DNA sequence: TGCGCCAGCAGCTTGGGGGACAGTGATAACTATGGCTACACCTTC. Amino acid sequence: CASSLGDSDNYGYTF.

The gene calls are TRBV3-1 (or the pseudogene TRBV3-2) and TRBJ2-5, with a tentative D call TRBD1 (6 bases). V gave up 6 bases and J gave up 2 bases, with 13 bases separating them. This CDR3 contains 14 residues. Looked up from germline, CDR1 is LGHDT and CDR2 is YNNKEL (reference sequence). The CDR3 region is CASSLQGVQETQYF. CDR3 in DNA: TGTGCCAGCAGTTTACAGGGAGTTCAAGAGACCCAGTACTTC.

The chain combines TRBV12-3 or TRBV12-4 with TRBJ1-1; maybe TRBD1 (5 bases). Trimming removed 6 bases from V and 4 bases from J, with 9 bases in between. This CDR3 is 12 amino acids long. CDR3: CASSDRLTEAFF. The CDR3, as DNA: TGTGCCAGCAGCGACAGACTCACTGAAGCTTTCTTT.

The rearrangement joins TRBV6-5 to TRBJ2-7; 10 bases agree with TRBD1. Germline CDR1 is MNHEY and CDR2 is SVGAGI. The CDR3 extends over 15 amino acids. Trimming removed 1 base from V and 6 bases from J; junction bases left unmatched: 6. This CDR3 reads CASSYWRDRGVEQYF. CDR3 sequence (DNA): TGTGCCAGCAGTTACTGGCGGGACAGGGGTGTCGAGCAGTACTTC.

The CDR3 sequence is CASSQGREPYF. CDR3 coding DNA: TGTGCCAGCAGCCAAGGACGGGAACCGTACTTC. This sequence joins TRBV3-1 (or the pseudogene TRBV3-2) and TRBJ2-7; possibly TRBD2 for D (5 bases). The CDR3 runs 11 residues. The V and J ends lost 1 base and 12 bases respectively, with 10 bases between them. Germline assignment: CDR1 LGHDT and CDR2 YNNKEL (reference sequence).

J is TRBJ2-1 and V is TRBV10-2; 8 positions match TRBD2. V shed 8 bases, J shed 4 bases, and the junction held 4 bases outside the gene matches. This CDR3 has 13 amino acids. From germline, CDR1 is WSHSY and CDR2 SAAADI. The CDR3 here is CASGASGYNEQFF. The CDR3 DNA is TGCGCCAGCGGGGCTAGCGGGTACAATGAGCAGTTCTTC.

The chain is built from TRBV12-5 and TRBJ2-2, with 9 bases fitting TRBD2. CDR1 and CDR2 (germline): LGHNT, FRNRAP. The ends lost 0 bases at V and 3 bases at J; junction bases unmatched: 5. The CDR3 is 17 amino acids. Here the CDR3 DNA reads TGTGCTAGTGGTTTGGTATGGGGCGGGAGGGACACCGGGGAGCTGTTTTTT. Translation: CASGLVWGGRDTGELFF.

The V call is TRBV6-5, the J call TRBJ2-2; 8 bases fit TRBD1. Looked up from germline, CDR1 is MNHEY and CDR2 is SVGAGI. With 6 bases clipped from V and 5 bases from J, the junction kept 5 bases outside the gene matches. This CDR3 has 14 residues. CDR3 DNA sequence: TGTGCCAGCAGGGGGACAGGAGGAACCGGGGAGCTGTTTTTT. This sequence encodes CASRGTGGTGELFF.

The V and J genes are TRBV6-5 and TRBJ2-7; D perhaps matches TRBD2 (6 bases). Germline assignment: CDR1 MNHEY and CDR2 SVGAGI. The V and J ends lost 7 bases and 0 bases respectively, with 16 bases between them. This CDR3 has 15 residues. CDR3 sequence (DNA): TGTGCCAGCACAAAACGGGACTCCTCCTCCTACGAGCAGTACTTC. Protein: CASTKRDSSSYEQYF.

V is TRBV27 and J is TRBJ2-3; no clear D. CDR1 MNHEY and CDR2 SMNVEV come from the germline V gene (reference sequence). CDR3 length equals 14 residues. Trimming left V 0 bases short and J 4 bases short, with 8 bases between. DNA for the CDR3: TGTGCCAGCAGTTTATCCTATTACCCAGATACGCAGTATTTT. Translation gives CASSLSYYPDTQYF.

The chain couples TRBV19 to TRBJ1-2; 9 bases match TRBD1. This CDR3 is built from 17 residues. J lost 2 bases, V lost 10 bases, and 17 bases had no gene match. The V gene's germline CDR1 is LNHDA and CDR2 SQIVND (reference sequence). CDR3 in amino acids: CATYGGTGRSSNYGYTF. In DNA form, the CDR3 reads TGTGCCACTTATGGGGGGACAGGGAGATCTTCCAACTATGGCTACACCTTC.

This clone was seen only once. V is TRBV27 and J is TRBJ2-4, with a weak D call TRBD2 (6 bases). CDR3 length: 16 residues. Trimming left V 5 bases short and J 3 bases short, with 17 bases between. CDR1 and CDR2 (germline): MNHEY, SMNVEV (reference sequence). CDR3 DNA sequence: TGTGCCAGCAGTACCGGGACTTCCACGGACAAAAACATTCAGTACTTC. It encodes CASSTGTSTDKNIQYF.

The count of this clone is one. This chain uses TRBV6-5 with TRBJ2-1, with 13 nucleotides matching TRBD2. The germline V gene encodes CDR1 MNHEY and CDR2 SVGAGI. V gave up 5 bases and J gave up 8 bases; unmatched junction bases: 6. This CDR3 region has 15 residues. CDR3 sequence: CASSQRTSGSYEQFF. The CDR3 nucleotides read TGTGCCAGCAGTCAACGGACTAGCGGGAGTTATGAGCAGTTCTTC.

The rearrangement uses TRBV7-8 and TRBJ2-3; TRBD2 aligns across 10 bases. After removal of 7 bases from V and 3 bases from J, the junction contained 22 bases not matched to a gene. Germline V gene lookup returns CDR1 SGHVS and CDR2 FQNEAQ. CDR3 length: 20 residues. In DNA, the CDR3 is TGTGCCAGCACCCCAGAGAGAAGCGGGAGGGCGTCTTTTGGTACAGATACGCAGTATTTT. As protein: CASTPERSGRASFGTDTQYF.

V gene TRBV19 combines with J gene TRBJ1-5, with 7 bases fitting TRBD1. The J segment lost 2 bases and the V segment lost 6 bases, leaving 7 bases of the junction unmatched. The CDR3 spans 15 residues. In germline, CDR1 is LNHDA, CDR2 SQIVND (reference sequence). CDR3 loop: CASRLQGYGNQPQHF. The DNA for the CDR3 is TGTGCCAGTAGACTACAGGGGTATGGCAATCAGCCCCAGCATTTT.

The CDR3 loop reads CASSMGTGGSRLNQPQHF. Here the CDR3 DNA reads TGTGCCAGCAGCATGGGGACAGGGGGCTCAAGATTGAACCAGCCCCAGCATTTT. J is TRBJ1-5 and V is TRBV7-9; 12 nucleotides agree with TRBD1. Germline V gives CDR1 SEHNR, CDR2 FQNEAQ (reference sequence). With V trimmed by 5 bases and J by 7 bases, 15 bases remained unmatched. The CDR3 spans 18 residues.

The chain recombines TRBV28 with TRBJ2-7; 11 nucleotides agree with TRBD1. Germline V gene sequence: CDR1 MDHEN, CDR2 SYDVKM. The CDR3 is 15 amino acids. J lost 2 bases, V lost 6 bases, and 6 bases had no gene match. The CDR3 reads CASSPGTGGPYEQYF. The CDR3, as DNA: TGTGCCAGCAGCCCGGGGACAGGGGGGCCCTACGAGCAGTACTTC.

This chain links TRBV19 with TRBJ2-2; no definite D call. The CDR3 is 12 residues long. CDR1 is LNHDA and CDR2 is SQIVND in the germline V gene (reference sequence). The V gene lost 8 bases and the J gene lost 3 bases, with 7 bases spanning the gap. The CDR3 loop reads CASWPYTGELFF. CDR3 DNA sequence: TGTGCCAGTTGGCCGTACACCGGGGAGCTGTTTTTT.

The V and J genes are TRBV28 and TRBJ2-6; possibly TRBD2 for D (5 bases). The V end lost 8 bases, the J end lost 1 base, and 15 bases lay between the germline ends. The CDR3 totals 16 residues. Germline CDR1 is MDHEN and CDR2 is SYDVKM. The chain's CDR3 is CASESWSGSGANVLTF. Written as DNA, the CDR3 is TGTGCCAGCGAGAGTTGGTCGGGATCTGGGGCCAACGTCCTGACTTTC.

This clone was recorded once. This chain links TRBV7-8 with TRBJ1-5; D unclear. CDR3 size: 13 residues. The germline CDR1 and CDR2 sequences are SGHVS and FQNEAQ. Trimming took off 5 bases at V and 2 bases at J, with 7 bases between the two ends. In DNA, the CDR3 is TGTGCCAGCAGCCCCCCGGGCAATCAGCCCCAGCATTTT. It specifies CASSPPGNQPQHF.

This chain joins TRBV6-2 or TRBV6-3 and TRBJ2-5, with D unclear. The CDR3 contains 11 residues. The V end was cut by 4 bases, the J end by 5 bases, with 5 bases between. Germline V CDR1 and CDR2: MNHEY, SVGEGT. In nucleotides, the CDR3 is TGTGCCAGCAGTTCTATCGAGACCCAGTACTTC. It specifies CASSSIETQYF.